Reported below is one T cell receptor (beta chain). Antigen: not known. The protocol was immunoSEQ multiplex PCR, while the TCRdb copy is restricted to in-frame clones and leaves out a portion. Here the sample spans a few thousand clones, roughly 85% being singletons. CDR1 is SGHDT and CDR2 is YYEEEE in the germline V gene. The CDR3 has 13 amino acids. Trimming cost V 4 bases and J 1 base, with 8 bases left between them. These data originate in a study of brain metastases from non-small cell lung cancer. General study findings and limits: Compared with their matched primary tumors, approximately 60% of brain metastases showed expanded T-cell clones.

This sequence originates from a donor at least 40 years old with non-small cell lung cancer. This chain connects TRBV5-6 to TRBJ1-1; D is uncertain. Source material: primary lung tumor tissue. The CDR3 DNA follows: TGTGCCAGCAGCCCGAACCCGAACACTGAAGCTTTCTTT. Translated, it gives CASSPNPNTEAFF.